These 21 T cell receptor beta chains originate from one sample sequenced in a study of blood T cell repertoires in COVID-19 (dated by TCRdb to 2018 to 2021). Libraries were constructed by the immunoSEQ multiplex PCR assay. In its TCRdb copy, this immuneACCESS table keeps in-frame sequences only and misses some clones. Where compared with another copy, unresolved V genes explain less than half of these, and the others have no known cause. The sample records about 240,000 clones, about 80% of which are singletons. Jointly, the top ten make up roughly 2% of the sample. Sequencing was done on a sample of peripheral blood. The receptors were sampled from a man in his thirties or forties who had recovered from COVID-19.

This chain connects TRBV18 to TRBJ2-5; no definite D call. Germline assignment: CDR1 KGHSH and CDR2 LQKENI. V dropped 3 bases and J dropped 2 bases, with 7 bases sitting between them. This CDR3 comprises 13 residues. The CDR3, as DNA: TGTGCCAGCTCACCGGAGAGACAAGAGACCCAGTACTTC. It is translated as CASSPERQETQYF.

This clone was seen just once. The J gene is TRBJ2-2, the V gene TRBV6-5; D might be TRBD1 (7 bases). V lost 4 bases and J 6 bases, leaving 12 bases between the germline ends. From germline, CDR1 is MNHEY and CDR2 SVGAGI. The CDR3 extends over 14 amino acids. The CDR3 DNA reads TGTGCCAGCAGTTCCGGCAGGGGGGCCGGGGAGCTGTTTTTT. This encodes CASSSGRGAGELFF.

The chain couples TRBV5-4 to TRBJ1-6, with D possibly TRBD1 on 6 matching bases. Trimming removed 0 bases from V and 5 bases from J, with 6 bases in between. This CDR3 contains 14 residues. Germline assignment: CDR1 SGHNT and CDR2 YYREEE (reference sequence). CDR3 coding DNA: TGTGCCAGCAGCTTGGAGGGGGATAATTCACCCCTCCACTTT. Translated: CASSLEGDNSPLHF. Filled out from reference TRBV5-4 and TRBJ1-6, the complete variable domain reads ETGVTQSPTHLIKTRGQQVTLRCSSQSGHNTVSWYQQALGQGPQFIFQYYREEENGRGNFPPRFSGLQFPNYSSELNVNALELDDSALYLCASSLEGDNSPLHFGNGTRLTVT.

The chain joins TRBV29-1 to TRBJ1-1, with 9 positions matching TRBD1. The length of the CDR3 is 13 residues. The V gene's germline CDR1 is SQVTM and CDR2 ANQGSEA. Trimming cost V 7 bases and J 4 bases; bases outside gene matches: 7. The CDR3 DNA sequence: TGCAGCGCTACAGGGGGCGCAGGCACTGAAGCTTTCTTT. Its translation is CSATGGAGTEAFF.

As DNA, the CDR3 is TGCGCCAGCAGCCGGGGGGCTAGCGGGGGTAACACCGGGGAGCTGTTTTTT. The encoded protein is CASSRGASGGNTGELFF. The chain is built from TRBV4-1 and TRBJ2-2, with 10 bases matching TRBD2. V was pared by 4 bases and J by 2 bases, with 7 bases of the junction left unmatched. The CDR3 totals 17 residues. CDR1 and CDR2 from the germline V gene are MGHRA and YSYEKL.

V gene TRBV3-1 (or the pseudogene TRBV3-2) combines with J gene TRBJ2-2, with TRBD2 as a possible D gene (6 bases). Germline V gives CDR1 LGHDT, CDR2 YNNKEL (reference sequence). This CDR3 comprises 14 residues. V was clipped by 4 bases and J by 6 bases, with 12 bases between them. Here the CDR3 reads CASSPRGSAGELFF. CDR3 bases: TGTGCCAGCAGCCCTCGGGGGTCCGCCGGGGAGCTGTTTTTT.

The rearrangement links TRBV7-8 to TRBJ1-6, with D possibly being TRBD1 (6 bases). Germline V lookup: CDR1 SGHVS, CDR2 FQNEAQ. This CDR3 has 17 residues. V lost 5 bases, J lost 7 bases, and 21 bases lay in between. The CDR3 reads CASSGLGGGAENSPLHF. Here the CDR3 DNA reads TGTGCCAGCAGCGGCCTAGGTGGGGGGGCTGAAAATTCACCCCTCCACTTT.

J is TRBJ1-5 and V is TRBV7-8; 9 nucleotides agree with TRBD1. The ends lost 5 bases at V and 9 bases at J; junction bases unmatched: 11. The V gene's germline CDR1 is SGHVS and CDR2 FQNEAQ. This CDR3 is built from 15 residues. Written as DNA, the CDR3 is TGTGCCAGCAGCCGAGAAGACAGGGGGTTTCGGCCCCAGCATTTT. This sequence encodes CASSREDRGFRPQHF. The variable domain in full, with the rest retrieved from reference TRBV7-8 and TRBJ1-5, is GAGVSQSPRYKVAKRGQDVALRCDPISGHVSLFWYQQALGQGPEFLTYFQNEAQLDKSGLPSDRFFAERPEGSVSTLKIQRTQQEDSAVYLCASSREDRGFRPQHFGDGTRLSIL.

About this clone: The identical CDR3 is also encoded by other nucleotide sequences in the sample. The V call is TRBV5-1, the J call TRBJ1-2; TRBD1 might be the D (6 bases). Trimming left V 0 bases short and J 1 base short, with 7 bases between. The germline CDR1 and CDR2 sequences are SGHRS and YFSETQ. The CDR3 length is 14 residues. The CDR3 coding sequence is TGCGCCAGCAGCTTGGGGACAGTTAACTATGGCTACACCTTC. Protein: CASSLGTVNYGYTF.

The chain carries TRBV5-5 and TRBJ2-5; D not resolved. Trimming pared 0 bases from V and 5 bases from J, leaving 11 bases between. Germline-derived CDR1 and CDR2 are SGHKS and YYEKEE (reference sequence). This CDR3 is 14 amino acids long. The CDR3 bases are TGTGCCAGCAGCTTGGGGCAGGCCAGGGAGACCCAGTACTTC. It specifies CASSLGQARETQYF.

The rearrangement links TRBV19 to TRBJ2-5; TRBD2 agrees at 10 bases. The length of the CDR3 is 16 residues. J gave up 1 base and V 1 base, and 3 bases lay outside the gene matches. Germline V gene data show CDR1 as LNHDA and CDR2 as SQIVND (reference sequence). CDR3 nucleotides: TGTGCCAGTAGTATAGGGCTAGCGGGGGCCCAAGAGACCCAGTACTTC. Its translation: CASSIGLAGAQETQYF.

The CDR3 bases are TGTGCCAGTTCCTCACAGGGGGACACTGAAGCTTTCTTT. Translated: CASSSQGDTEAFF. This chain uses TRBV19 with TRBJ1-1; 8 bases line up with TRBD1. The V segment lost 8 bases and the J segment 3 bases; nucleotides outside the gene matches: 5. The CDR3 is made up of 13 amino acids. Looked up from germline, CDR1 is LNHDA and CDR2 is SQIVND (reference sequence).

The chain recombines TRBV6-4 with TRBJ1-6; 9 nucleotides match TRBD1. The CDR3 extends over 14 amino acids. From germline, CDR1 is MRHNA and CDR2 SNTAGT. Trimming at V came to 6 bases and at J to 10 bases, leaving 7 bases not matched to a gene. Here the CDR3 DNA reads TGTGCCAGCAGACGGACAGGGGAAGGATCACCCCTCCACTTT. Residues: CASRRTGEGSPLHF.

The chain recombines TRBV11-2 with TRBJ2-1, with a possible D match to TRBD2 (6 bases). The V end lost 2 bases, the J end lost 9 bases, and 20 bases lay between the germline ends. Germline V gene sequence: CDR1 SGHAT, CDR2 FQNNGV. The CDR3 is made up of 16 amino acids. CDR3 residues: CASSLSGGAPPIEQFF. CDR3 coding DNA: TGTGCCAGCAGCTTATCTGGCGGGGCGCCACCGATTGAGCAGTTCTTC.

J is TRBJ1-2 and V is TRBV3-1 (or the pseudogene TRBV3-2); D might be TRBD1 (6 bases). Trimming pared 2 bases from V and 4 bases from J, leaving 11 bases between. The CDR3 totals 14 residues. CDR1 is LGHDT, CDR2 YNNKEL, per germline (reference sequence). The CDR3 reads CASSQLGTSYGYTF. CDR3 DNA: TGTGCCAGCAGCCAATTAGGGACAAGCTATGGCTACACCTTC.

The chain combines TRBV6-5 with TRBJ2-5, with 9 positions matching TRBD2. The CDR3 totals 13 residues. V shed 6 bases, J shed 5 bases, and the junction held 4 bases outside the gene matches. Germline V lookup: CDR1 MNHEY, CDR2 SVGAGI. DNA of the CDR3: TGTGCCAGCAGCCGGACTAGCGTGGAGACCCAGTACTTC. Protein: CASSRTSVETQYF.

V gene TRBV7-2 combines with J gene TRBJ1-5; possible D gene TRBD1, 6 bases. This CDR3 has 16 residues. In germline, CDR1 is SGHTA, CDR2 FQGNSA. V lost 4 bases and J 3 bases, leaving 16 bases between the germline ends. CDR3 coding DNA: TGTGCCAGCAGCTCTAGGGCCGGGGGGGCCAATCAGCCCCAGCATTTT. Its protein product is CASSSRAGGANQPQHF.

This clone was picked up one time. CDR3 bases: TGTGCCAGCAGCGCAGACGAGACAGGGACTCGCGGCTACACCTTC. This codes for CASSADETGTRGYTF. The rearrangement uses TRBV7-2 and TRBJ1-2; 7 bases are a match to TRBD1. Germline V gene data show CDR1 as SGHTA and CDR2 as FQGNSA. The V gene end was trimmed by 5 bases and the J gene end by 8 bases; junction bases not matched to a gene: 14. The CDR3 contains 15 residues.

This chain links TRBV2 with TRBJ2-7, with 8 bases that match TRBD1. The CDR3 covers 13 residues. In germline, CDR1 is SNHLY, CDR2 FYNNEI. After removal of 8 bases from V and 2 bases from J, the junction contained 5 bases not matched to a gene. CDR3 loop: CASHRDRTYEQYF. The CDR3 nucleotides are TGTGCCAGCCACCGGGACAGGACCTACGAGCAGTACTTC.

The chain recombines TRBV6-5 with TRBJ1-4; no clear D gene. Germline V gives CDR1 MNHEY, CDR2 SVGAGI. The CDR3 length is 16 residues. Trimming cost V 2 bases and J 0 bases, with 10 bases left between them. CDR3 in amino acids: CASSYSRSATNEKLFF. CDR3 nucleotide sequence: TGTGCCAGCAGTTACAGCCGATCTGCAACTAATGAAAAACTGTTTTTT.

This chain joins TRBV2 and TRBJ2-1, with TRBD2 identical over 13 bases. The CDR3 is 16 amino acids. The V and J ends lost 6 bases and 8 bases, in that order; junction bases with no gene match: 10. Germline V gives CDR1 SNHLY, CDR2 FYNNEI. As DNA, the CDR3 is TGTGCCAGCAGGGAGCCGACTAGCGGGGGGATCGATGAGCAGTTCTTC. It yields the protein CASREPTSGGIDEQFF.